This is a list of T cell receptor beta chains from one sample in a study of T cell repertoires in cytomegalovirus infection. One entry per CDR3 protein results from TCRdb running MiXCR on the reads. The sample records 300,000 or so distinct CDR3 sequences, about 26% being singletons. The material sequenced was PBMCs. These TCRs come from a human donor in good health (CMV status not recorded). Some clones in this sample may be carry-over from other donors' samples. Each CDR3 is given with its conserved first and last residue. A D gene is named only where the DNA matches it firmly. Size values are once, few and many counts, or a class for expanded clones, and some rows have none.

NA	TRBJ1-5	NA	TRBV7-6	TGTGCCAGCAGCCGGAGGGGGAGCAATCAGCCCCAGCATTTT	CASSRRGSNQPQHF
many	TRBJ2-4	NA	TRBV7-9	TGTGCCAGCAGCTCTCGTCTGGCCCAAGGAGCCAAAAACATTCAGTACTTC	CASSSRLAQGAKNIQYF
NA	TRBJ2-3	NA	TRBV29-1	TGCAGTTCATCCCCCGGGGTTGGCACAGATACGCAGTATTTT	CSSSPGVGTDTQYF
few	TRBJ1-1	NA	TRBV5-6	TGTGCCAGCAGCCGACTCAAGAACACTGAAGCTTTCTTT	CASSRLKNTEAFF
NA	TRBJ2-3	TRBD1	TRBV29-1	TGCAGCCAACGGACAGGGGACGATACGCAGTATTTT	CSQRTGDDTQYF
few	TRBJ2-3	TRBD2	TRBV28	TGTGCCAGCAGTTTTGTCGGACTAGCGGGAGGGCCCACAGATACGCAGTATTTT	CASSFVGLAGGPTDTQYF
NA	TRBJ2-1	NA	TRBV28	TGTGCCAGCAGTCTCAACCCCGGGACGGCGAACAATGAGCAGTTCTTC	CASSLNPGTANNEQFF
NA	TRBJ1-5	NA	TRBV28	TGTGCCAGCAGTGCCGGGGGATCAGCCCAGCATTTT	CASSAGGSAQHF
many	TRBJ1-5	NA	TRBV7-2	TGTGCCAGCAGCTCGGACGGCCTAAACCGGCCCCAGCATTTT	CASSSDGLNRPQHF
NA	TRBJ2-1	TRBD2	TRBV3-1	TGTGCCAGCAGCCTTGAACGGACTAGCGGCTATTACAATGAGCAGTTCTTC	CASSLERTSGYYNEQFF
NA	TRBJ1-1	NA	TRBV28	TGTGCCAGCAGTTCGTTTAGGGGAGGGGTCACTGAAGCTTTCTTT	CASSSFRGGVTEAFF
NA	TRBJ1-1	NA	TRBV7-6	TGTGCCAGCAGCTTAGAGGACACTGAAGCTTTCTTT	CASSLEDTEAFF
few	TRBJ1-1	NA	TRBV7-9	TGTGCCAGCAGCTTAGGGGGAGGGCGGAACACTGAAGCTTTCTTT	CASSLGGGRNTEAFF
NA	TRBJ1-1	TRBD1	TRBV28	TGTGCCAGCAGGGGACAGGGTTTGACTGAAGCTTTCTTT	CASRGQGLTEAFF
few	TRBJ2-1	NA	TRBV7-2	TGTGCCAGCAGCTTAACTCAGACGGGCGAGCAGTTCTTC	CASSLTQTGEQFF
NA	TRBJ2-1	TRBD2	TRBV30	TGTGCCTGGACCGGGACTAGCAATTACAATGAGCAGTTCTTC	CAWTGTSNYNEQFF
NA	TRBJ2-7	NA	TRBV7-2	TGTGCCAGCAGCTTACGGGACACCTACTACGAGCAGTACTTC	CASSLRDTYYEQYF
few	TRBJ2-3	NA	TRBV5-4	TGTGCCAGCAGCATCGCTCCGGGTCCCTCAGATACGCAGTATTTT	CASSIAPGPSDTQYF
few	TRBJ1-3	NA	TRBV4-1	TGCGCCAGCTCTTGGTCGGGAAACACCATATATTTT	CASSWSGNTIYF
few	TRBJ1-6	NA	TRBV14	TGTGCCAGCAGCCAAGCGGACAACAATAATTCACCCCTCCACTTT	CASSQADNNNSPLHF
many	TRBJ2-7	TRBD2	TRBV6-1	TGTGCCAGCAGGGGACTAGCGGGAAACGTATACGAGCAGTACTTC	CASRGLAGNVYEQYF
few	TRBJ2-3	NA	TRBV29-1	TGCAGCGTTGAAGATCGGACCGGAACAACAGATACGCAGTATTTT	CSVEDRTGTTDTQYF
many	TRBJ1-2	NA	TRBV7-2	TGTGCCAGCAGCCCAGTGGCAGGGGCCAACTATGGCTACACCTTC	CASSPVAGANYGYTF
few	TRBJ2-3	TRBD2	TRBV5-1	TGCGCCAGCAGCGGTAGCGGGGGGCCCAAAAGCACAGATACGCAGTATTTT	CASSGSGGPKSTDTQYF
many	TRBJ2-5	TRBD2	TRBV7-3	TGTGCCAGCAGCCCGGGCCGTAGTGGCGGGGGGCCGAGTCACCAAGAGACCCAGTACTTC	CASSPGRSGGGPSHQETQYF
NA	TRBJ1-5	TRBD1	TRBV7-8	TGTGCCAGCAGCTTACACGACAGGGACGGCAATCAGCCCCAGCATTTT	CASSLHDRDGNQPQHF
many	TRBJ1-2	NA	TRBV28	TGTGCCAGCAGTTCACCGGGCGGTCCTAACTATGGCTACACCTTC	CASSSPGGPNYGYTF
NA	TRBJ2-2	TRBD2	TRBV11-2	TGTGCCAGCAGCTCGCGACTAGCGGGAGGGCGGACCGGGGAGCTGTTTTTT	CASSSRLAGGRTGELFF
NA	TRBJ2-1	NA	TRBV6-2/TRBV6-3	TGTGCCAGCAGTAGTATACGGGGTGAGCAGTTCTTC	CASSSIRGEQFF
few	TRBJ2-1	NA	TRBV4-1	TGCGCCAGCAGCCAAGACAGGTGGGGGGAGCAGTTCTTC	CASSQDRWGEQFF
few	TRBJ2-7	TRBD1	TRBV7-9	TGTGCCAGCAGCCCTGGGACAGCCGAGCAGTACTTC	CASSPGTAEQYF
few	TRBJ2-1	NA	TRBV7-3	TGTGCCAGCAGCTTAATGGCCGACAATGAGCAGTTCTTC	CASSLMADNEQFF
NA	TRBJ1-6	NA	TRBV19	TGTGCCAGCCAGACAGACTATAATTCACCCCTCCACTTT	CASQTDYNSPLHF
NA	TRBJ2-1	NA	TRBV7-4	TGTGCCAGCAGCTTAGCTGATTGGGGGAGGTCCTACAATGAGCAGTTCTTC	CASSLADWGRSYNEQFF
few	TRBJ1-5	TRBD1	TRBV29-1	TGCAGCGTTGAGAATGGACAGGGGCAGCCCCAGCATTTT	CSVENGQGQPQHF
many	TRBJ2-5	TRBD2	TRBV7-2	TGTGCCAGCAGCTTAGGGCTAGCGGGGAGCGAGACCCAGTACTTC	CASSLGLAGSETQYF
NA	TRBJ2-5	TRBD1	TRBV3-1	TGTGCCACCCGTGACAGGGAAGTCTCGGAGACCCAGTACTTC	CATRDREVSETQYF
many	TRBJ2-1	TRBD2	TRBV7-2	TGTGCCAGCAGCTTAGGCCTAGCGGACGACGAGCAGTTCTTC	CASSLGLADDEQFF
NA	TRBJ1-5	TRBD1	TRBV24-1	TGTGCCACCAGCGCGACAGGGCTTAGCAATCAGCCCCAGCATTTT	CATSATGLSNQPQHF
NA	TRBJ1-5	NA	TRBV27	TGTGCCAGCAGTTGGAGCCTCAATCAGCCCCAGCATTTT	CASSWSLNQPQHF
NA	TRBJ2-1	NA	TRBV15	TGTGCCACCAGCGAACGAACAGGTCTCTACAATGAGCAGTTCTTC	CATSERTGLYNEQFF
many	TRBJ2-7	NA	TRBV6-2/TRBV6-3	TGTGCCAGCGGTACCTACGAGCAGTACTTC	CASGTYEQYF
NA	TRBJ2-5	NA	TRBV20-1	TGCAGTGCGCTGAGCGAGGGCCAGTACTTC	CSALSEGQYF
NA	TRBJ2-1	NA	TRBV5-5	TGTGCCAGCAGCTCCACCGACAGCGCATACAATGAGCAGTTCTTC	CASSSTDSAYNEQFF
once	TRBJ2-7	NA	TRBV2	TGTGCCAGCAGTAAGTGGGACGTCTCCTACGAGCAGTACTTC	CASSKWDVSYEQYF
NA	TRBJ2-7	TRBD1	TRBV29-1	TGCAGCGCACGACAGGGTAGCTACGAGCAGTACTTC	CSARQGSYEQYF
many	TRBJ1-1	NA	TRBV7-2	TGTGCCAGCAGCGGAGAGGGGAGGTGGACTGAAGCTTTCTTT	CASSGEGRWTEAFF
few	TRBJ1-4	NA	TRBV6-6	TGTGCCAGCAGTTACGGGGTTGGGGCCCAACTGTTTTTT	CASSYGVGAQLFF
few	TRBJ2-1	NA	TRBV3-1	TGTGCCAGCAGCCACCGGGCTCGGGGCAATGAGCAGTTCTTC	CASSHRARGNEQFF
few	TRBJ2-7	TRBD1	TRBV7-6	TGTGCCAGCAGCTATAGCCGGGACAGGTTATCCTACGAGCAGTACTTC	CASSYSRDRLSYEQYF
many	TRBJ2-2	TRBD2	TRBV7-3	TGTGCCAGCAGCAGTCTAAAACAGGGACTAGGCACCGGGGAGCTGTTTTTT	CASSSLKQGLGTGELFF
few	TRBJ2-3	NA	TRBV15	TGTGCCACCAGCAGAGATGGAGCTGATACGCAGTATTTT	CATSRDGADTQYF
NA	TRBJ1-4	NA	TRBV29-1	TGCAGCGCCGGAAGCGGCAATCATAATGAAAAACTGTTTTTT	CSAGSGNHNEKLFF
NA	TRBJ1-2	NA	TRBV7-2	TGTGCCAGCAGCTTTGACAACTATGGCTACACCTTC	CASSFDNYGYTF